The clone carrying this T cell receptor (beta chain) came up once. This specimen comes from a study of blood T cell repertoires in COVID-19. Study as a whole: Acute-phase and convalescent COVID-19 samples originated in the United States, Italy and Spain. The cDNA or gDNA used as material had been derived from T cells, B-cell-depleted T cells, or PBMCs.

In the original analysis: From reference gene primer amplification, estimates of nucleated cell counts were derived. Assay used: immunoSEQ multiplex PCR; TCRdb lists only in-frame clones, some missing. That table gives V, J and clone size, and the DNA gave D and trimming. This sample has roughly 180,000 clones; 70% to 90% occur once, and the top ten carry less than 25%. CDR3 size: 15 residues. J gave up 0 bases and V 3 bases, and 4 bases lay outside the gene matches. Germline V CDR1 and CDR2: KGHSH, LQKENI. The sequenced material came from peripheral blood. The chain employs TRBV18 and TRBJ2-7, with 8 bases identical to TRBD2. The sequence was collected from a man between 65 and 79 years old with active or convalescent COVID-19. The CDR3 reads CASSPSGTSSYEQYF. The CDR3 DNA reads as TGTGCCAGCTCACCTTCCGGGACTAGCTCCTACGAGCAGTACTTC. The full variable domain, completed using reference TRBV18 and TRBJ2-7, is NAGVMQNPRHLVRRRGQEARLRCSPMKGHSHVYWYRQLPEEGLKFMVYLQKENIIDESGMPKERFSAEFPKEGPSILRIQQVVRGDSAAYFCASSPSGTSSYEQYFGPGTRLTVT.